The clone carrying this T cell receptor beta chain came up many times. Its antigen is unknown. This sample is part of a study of CD8 T cells in ankylosing spondylitis. Quantitative molecular-barcoded 5'-RACE generated the TCR beta libraries. In TCRdb, the 5' RACE reads were re-called with MiXCR into one record per CDR3 protein. In the table there are about 240,000 distinct CDR3 sequences, about 10% of which are singletons. Trimming took off 1 base at V and 3 bases at J, with 10 bases between the two ends. The CDR3 spans 14 residues. In germline, CDR1 is SGHVS, CDR2 FNYEAQ. Study results and caveats: Within matched ankylosing spondylitis synovial fluid, disease-linked clones were reportedly significantly enriched. Peripheral blood samples showed relatively rare disease-linked clones, and these clones were CD8+. A motif of eight highly homologous TCR beta variants was seen as apparently characteristic of ankylosing spondylitis blood.

This TCR derives from a male donor with ankylosing spondylitis or in good health (not recorded which). The chain couples TRBV7-6 to TRBJ2-7; tentative D call: TRBD1 (5 bases). Sequenced sample: blood, either unsorted or a sorted T cell fraction (not recorded which). CDR3: CASSLDPGYYEQYF. The CDR3, as DNA: TGTGCCAGCAGCTTAGATCCAGGGTACTACGAGCAGTACTTC.